This TCR beta chain comes out of a study of T-cell memory formation after mild COVID-19. Overall study context: In these data, TCR clusters were largely donor specific. Findings of the study overall: CD4+ contracting clones were found mainly in CM and EM, and CD8+ ones in EMRA.

cDNA libraries for TCR alpha and TCR beta, carrying sample barcodes and UMIs, came from 5'RACE with constant-segment primers. TCRdb called the 5' RACE reads again in MiXCR, with one record for every CDR3 protein. The data show approximately 30,000 distinct CDR3 sequences, 7% to 8% seen once. This clonotype was picked up many times. No antigen is known for it. The specimen sequenced was PBMCs or a T cell subset sorted from them (not recorded which). This TCR came from a man aged 18 to 30 who had mild COVID-19 (a few samples of this study predate the infection). Cell type and time point are not known.

The CDR3: CASSRQETQYF. In DNA form, the CDR3 reads TGTGCCAGCAGCCGTCAAGAGACCCAGTACTTC. The chain combines TRBV3-1 with TRBJ2-5; D call uncertain. The CDR3 covers 11 residues. V was shortened by 4 bases and J by 2 bases, with 2 bases between the two germline ends. In germline, CDR1 is LGHDT, CDR2 YNNKEL (reference sequence).